The 25 T cell receptor beta chains in this list originate from one sample, sequenced in a study of T cell changes during pregnancy in multiple sclerosis. The assay was immunoSEQ multiplex PCR, and TCRdb's table has in-frame clones only and misses some. Of about 94,000 clones in the sample, over 85% are singletons; the top ten hold over 0.85%. The sample was peripheral blood, taken after pregnancy. The receptors come from a female donor with multiple sclerosis, enrolled in a pregnancy study.

This rearrangement joins TRBV5-1 to TRBJ2-1, with a weak D call TRBD2 (6 bases). The CDR3 totals 15 residues. Germline CDR1 is SGHRS and CDR2 is YFSETQ. V shed 4 bases and J shed 7 bases, with 18 bases lying between them. The chain's CDR3 is CASSPEGLAGNEQFF. The DNA for the CDR3 is TGCGCCAGCAGCCCGGAGGGCCTGGCAGGGAATGAGCAGTTCTTC.

V and J are TRBV25-1 and TRBJ2-3; D perhaps matches TRBD2 (5 bases). Germline V CDR1 and CDR2: MGHDK, SYGVNS. With 4 bases removed from V and 2 bases from J, the gap between germline ends came to 13 bases. The length of the CDR3 is 15 residues. CDR3 DNA sequence: TGTGCCAGCAGTGGTGGGAGTGTAGACACAGATACGCAGTATTTT. Translation gives CASSGGSVDTDTQYF.

The chain has TRBV27 and TRBJ2-7; the D is unclear. The CDR3 loop spans 14 amino acids. CDR1 MNHEY and CDR2 SMNVEV come from the germline V gene (reference sequence). V was clipped by 4 bases and J by 0 bases, with 10 bases between them. The CDR3 spells CASSSELASYEQYF. DNA for the CDR3: TGTGCCAGCAGTTCCGAATTGGCCTCCTACGAGCAGTACTTC.

The chain has TRBV14 and TRBJ1-1; D gene uncertain. With 5 bases removed from V and 0 bases from J, the gap between germline ends came to 16 bases. The CDR3 runs to 16 residues. Per germline, CDR1 SGHDN and CDR2 FVKESK. CDR3 sequence reads: CASSERWGGMNTEAFF. The CDR3, as DNA: TGTGCCAGCAGCGAAAGATGGGGAGGGATGAACACTGAAGCTTTCTTT.

The CDR3 nucleotides are TGTGCCAGAAGTCAATTAGGGAGGGGTGGAAACACCATATATTTT. It yields the protein CARSQLGRGGNTIYF. The chain uses TRBV5-3 and TRBJ1-3, with a tentative D call TRBD1 (5 bases). TRBV5-3 is classed as an ORF, of uncertain function. There are 15 residues in the CDR3. V was shortened by 5 bases and J by 3 bases, with 15 bases between the two germline ends.

The V call is TRBV7-9, the J call TRBJ2-4; TRBD1 aligns across 7 bases. The ends lost 5 bases at V and 0 bases at J; junction bases unmatched: 7. The CDR3 totals 16 residues. Germline V gives CDR1 SEHNR, CDR2 FQNEAQ (reference sequence). The CDR3 protein is CASSLTGDKAKNIQYF. CDR3 nucleotide sequence: TGTGCCAGCAGCCTTACAGGGGACAAAGCCAAAAACATTCAGTACTTC.

The chain is built from TRBV19 and TRBJ2-7, with D unclear. Looked up from germline, CDR1 is LNHDA and CDR2 is SQIVND (reference sequence). V dropped 2 bases and J dropped 3 bases, with 8 bases sitting between them. CDR3 length: 13 amino acids. CDR3 protein: CASSISANYEQYF. The DNA for the CDR3 is TGTGCCAGTAGTATAAGCGCAAACTACGAGCAGTACTTC.

This chain connects TRBV2 to TRBJ2-5; 10 nucleotides agree with TRBD1. Unmatched junction bases numbered 5, after V lost 6 bases and J lost 7 bases. The CDR3 totals 13 residues. CDR1 and CDR2 (germline): SNHLY, FYNNEI. CDR3 nucleotides: TGTGCCAGCAGGACAGGGGGCGCCGGGACCCAGTACTTC. This gives the protein CASRTGGAGTQYF.

This clone occurred once. The chain is built from TRBV28 and TRBJ2-1, with 7 bases identical to TRBD2. V trimming: 6 bases; J trimming: 5 bases; junction bases outside the gene matches: 7. The CDR3 totals 14 residues. Looked up from germline, CDR1 is MDHEN and CDR2 is SYDVKM. CDR3 sequence reads: CASSNSGWNNEQFF. CDR3 nucleotide sequence: TGTGCCAGCAGCAATAGCGGGTGGAACAATGAGCAGTTCTTC.

The chain is built from TRBV28 and TRBJ2-7, with D unclear. The CDR3 contains 14 residues. Germline V lookup: CDR1 MDHEN, CDR2 SYDVKM. Trimming took 3 bases from V and 0 from J, leaving 9 bases between them. CDR3 region: CASSFFVGSYEQYF. The CDR3, as DNA: TGTGCCAGCAGTTTCTTCGTCGGCTCCTACGAGCAGTACTTC.

The V call is TRBV5-1, the J call TRBJ2-5, with D perhaps matching TRBD1 (6 bases). V lost 0 bases, J lost 1 base, and 13 bases lay in between. This CDR3 spans 16 amino acids. Per germline, CDR1 SGHRS and CDR2 YFSETQ. The CDR3 DNA reads TGCGCCAGCAGCTTGGCCGGGACAATCACCCAAGAGACCCAGTACTTC. Translated, it gives CASSLAGTITQETQYF. Supplemented by reference TRBV5-1 and TRBJ2-5, the full variable domain reads KAGVTQTPRYLIKTRGQQVTLSCSPISGHRSVSWYQQTPGQGLQFLFEYFSETQRNKGNFPGRFSGRQFSNSRSEMNVSTLELGDSALYLCASSLAGTITQETQYFGPGTRLLVL.

The V and J genes are TRBV27 and TRBJ2-3; D gene ambiguous. In germline, CDR1 is MNHEY, CDR2 SMNVEV (reference sequence). V was clipped by 7 bases and J by 15 bases, with 8 bases between them. The CDR3 has 8 residues. CDR3 loop: CASTQSYF. For the CDR3, the DNA is TGTGCCAGCACCCAATCCTATTTT.

The chain joins TRBV14 to TRBJ1-2; D gene ambiguous. The CDR3 spans 13 residues. V was pared by 0 bases and J by 6 bases, with 8 bases between. Germline CDR1 SGHDN, CDR2 FVKESK. CDR3 nucleotides: TGTGCCAGCAGCCAAGAACACATAAATGGCTACACCTTC. Protein product: CASSQEHINGYTF.

This clone appeared once. The gene calls are TRBV7-9 and TRBJ2-3; D unclear. Trimming pared 0 bases from V and 0 bases from J, leaving 4 bases between. Germline CDR1 reads SEHNR; CDR2 reads FQNEAQ (reference sequence). The CDR3 runs to 14 residues. CDR3 DNA: TGTGCCAGCAGCTTAGCGACTAGCACAGATACGCAGTATTTT. This translates into CASSLATSTDTQYF. The variable domain in full, with the rest retrieved from reference TRBV7-9 and TRBJ2-3, is DTGVSQNPRHKITKRGQNVTFRCDPISEHNRLYWYRQTLGQGPEFLTYFQNEAQLEKSRLLSDRFSAERPKGSFSTLEIQRTEQGDSAMYLCASSLATSTDTQYFGPGTRLTVL.

The rearrangement joins TRBV10-3 to TRBJ1-2; the match to TRBD1 covers 10 bases. V dropped 5 bases and J dropped 6; count of bases not matched to a gene: 6. The length of the CDR3 is 14 residues. Germline loops: CDR1 ENHRY, CDR2 SYGVKD. The CDR3 here is CAISNPGQGNGYTF. The CDR3 DNA reads TGTGCCATCAGTAACCCGGGACAGGGGAATGGCTACACCTTC.

The chain employs TRBV4-2 and TRBJ2-7; 7 nucleotides line up with TRBD1. This CDR3 is 15 amino acids long. J gave up 3 bases and V 0 bases, and 5 bases lay outside the gene matches. CDR1 and CDR2 from the germline V gene are LGHNA and YNFKEQ. The CDR3 protein is CASSQDPGTDYEQYF. The CDR3 nucleotides are TGTGCCAGCAGCCAAGATCCCGGGACAGACTACGAGCAGTACTTC.

In this sample, this clone turned up once. The J gene is TRBJ2-6, the V gene TRBV5-1; perhaps TRBD1 as D (6 bases). Trimming stripped 4 bases from V and 0 bases from J, with 14 bases between. CDR1 and CDR2 (germline): SGHRS, YFSETQ. This CDR3 has 17 residues. CDR3 in DNA: TGCGCCAGCAGCCCTAGGACAGACGGCTCTGGGGCCAACGTCCTGACTTTC. As protein: CASSPRTDGSGANVLTF.

The rearrangement joins TRBV2 to TRBJ2-2, with D perhaps matching TRBD1 (5 bases). V lost 1 base and J lost 0, with 12 bases in between. Germline loops: CDR1 SNHLY, CDR2 FYNNEI. The CDR3 totals 17 residues. The CDR3 here is CASSEDGREANTGELFF. The DNA for the CDR3 is TGTGCCAGCAGTGAAGACGGCAGGGAAGCGAACACCGGGGAGCTGTTTTTT.

The chain combines TRBV7-9 with TRBJ2-1; the D gene is possibly TRBD2 (6 bases). CDR3 length equals 15 residues. The germline gives CDR1 SEHNR, CDR2 FQNEAQ (reference sequence). V was clipped by 1 base and J by 5 bases, with 12 bases between them. The CDR3 DNA reads as TGTGCCAGCAGCTTAGGGGAGAGCGGGCACAATGAGCAGTTCTTC. Amino acid sequence: CASSLGESGHNEQFF. Drawing the rest from reference TRBV7-9 and TRBJ2-1, the complete variable domain is DTGVSQNPRHKITKRGQNVTFRCDPISEHNRLYWYRQTLGQGPEFLTYFQNEAQLEKSRLLSDRFSAERPKGSFSTLEIQRTEQGDSAMYLCASSLGESGHNEQFFGPGTRLTVL.

The chain is built from TRBV9 and TRBJ1-3; D unresolved. CDR1 is SGDLS, CDR2 YYNGEE, per germline. This CDR3 is built from 11 residues. V was shortened by 8 bases and J by 1 base, with 4 bases between the two germline ends. CDR3 DNA: TGTGCCAGTCAGTCTGGAAACACCATATATTTT. Amino acids: CASQSGNTIYF. The whole variable domain, remainder taken from reference TRBV9 and TRBJ1-3, is DSGVTQTPKHLITATGQRVTLRCSPRSGDLSVYWYQQSLDQGLQFLIQYYNGEERAKGNILERFSAQQFPDLHSELNLSSLELGDSALYFCASQSGNTIYFGEGSWLTVV.

This clone occurred a few times. The chain combines TRBV4-1 with TRBJ1-1, with D perhaps TRBD1 (5 bases). Germline V lookup: CDR1 MGHRA, CDR2 YSYEKL. This CDR3 is built from 15 residues. V gave up 0 bases and J gave up 4 bases, with 12 bases separating them. The CDR3 sequence: CASSQDWGVGTEAFF. The CDR3 coding sequence is TGCGCCAGCAGCCAAGATTGGGGGGTGGGCACTGAAGCTTTCTTT.

The chain links TRBV20-1 to TRBJ1-1, with a weak D call TRBD1 (6 bases). Germline CDR1 is DFQATT and CDR2 is SNEGSKA (reference sequence). Trimming cost V 6 bases and J 5 bases, with 10 bases left between them. The CDR3 runs 11 residues. CDR3 region: CSAIRGTEAFF. CDR3 nucleotides: TGCAGTGCCATAAGGGGGACTGAAGCTTTCTTT.

The chain links TRBV27 to TRBJ2-7; D is undetermined. Germline values: CDR1 MNHEY, CDR2 SMNVEV (reference sequence). V was pared by 3 bases and J by 2 bases, with 11 bases between. CDR3 size: 14 residues. The CDR3 region has the DNA TGTGCCAGCAGTTTCGGAGAGAGTACCTACGAGCAGTACTTC. Its translation is CASSFGESTYEQYF.

The chain recombines TRBV4-3 with TRBJ2-3, with D possibly TRBD2 on 6 matching bases. Germline V gene data show CDR1 as LGHNA and CDR2 as YSLEER. Trimming stripped 1 base from V and 4 bases from J, with 21 bases between. There are 18 residues in the CDR3. The CDR3 is CASSQAPAGTREADTQYF. CDR3 DNA sequence: TGCGCCAGCAGCCAAGCTCCCGCCGGGACCAGGGAGGCAGATACGCAGTATTTT.

The chain links TRBV19 to TRBJ2-7, with 10 bases identical to TRBD2. The CDR3 consists of 14 residues. Looked up from germline, CDR1 is LNHDA and CDR2 is SQIVND (reference sequence). Unmatched junction bases numbered 7, after V lost 5 bases and J lost 6 bases. In DNA, the CDR3 is TGTGCCAGTAGTTTAGCGGGAGGCACCCTCGAGCAGTACTTC. Its protein product is CASSLAGGTLEQYF.